What follows is one T cell receptor (beta chain) and its context. Its antigen is currently unknown. Trimming left V 5 bases short and J 6 bases short, with 11 bases between. The germline V gene encodes CDR1 MGHRA and CDR2 YSYEKL. The CDR3 runs to 13 residues. This entry is derived from a study of cytomegalovirus exposure and HLA in healthy donors. Study observations and caveats: A later examination showed that TCR association rates differed by HLA locus, with DRB1 most and HLA-C fewest. Cytomegalovirus-associated TCR beta chains were listed, numbering some 180.

Primers included in the PCR were 60 Vbeta and 13 Jbeta primers. The assay was immunoSEQ multiplex PCR, and TCRdb's table has in-frame clones only and misses some. The data contain 160,000 or so clones, almost 80% of them seen just once; the ten biggest clones take up 1.4%. Specimen: PBMCs. V is TRBV4-1 and J is TRBJ1-5, with TRBD1 as a possible D gene (5 bases). The clonotype was recovered from a male donor in good health and CMV-seronegative. In DNA, the CDR3 is TGCGCCAGCAGCTCTGGGGGGTTTCAGCCCCAGCATTTT. The encoded protein is CASSSGGFQPQHF.